This T cell receptor beta chain was sequenced during a study of vaccination effects on CD4 cells after COVID-19. This CDR3 spans 17 amino acids. J was trimmed by 0 bases and V by 0 bases; bases with no gene match: 6. The germline CDR1 and CDR2 sequences are KGHSH and LQKENI. To note about this clone: Its antigen is unknown.

Before sequencing, viral peptide pools were used by the ViraFEST assay to expand antigen-specific CD4+ T cells. Cells that had been cultured for about 10 days were the source of isolated CD4+ T cells. This person caught SARS-CoV-2 sometime from March to December 2020, and PCR testing confirmed the infection. Method: immunoSEQ multiplex PCR; TCRdb's copy keeps in-frame clones and lacks some. The sample comprises around 30,000 clones, about 76% of which are singletons, and less than 20% rests with the top ten. This chain connects TRBV18 to TRBJ2-7, with 9 positions matching TRBD2. The sequenced sample was CD4+ T cells from PBMCs cultured with HCoV-NL63 spike peptides, obtained before COVID-19 vaccination. The clonotype was recovered from a human donor who had a prior SARS-CoV-2 infection. CDR3 sequence (DNA): TGTGCCAGCTCACCACCCCTAGCGGGACGCCTCTCCTACGAGCAGTACTTC. Translated, it gives CASSPPLAGRLSYEQYF. Together with reference TRBV18 and TRBJ2-7, the CDR3 gives the full variable domain: NAGVMQNPRHLVRRRGQEARLRCSPMKGHSHVYWYRQLPEEGLKFMVYLQKENIIDESGMPKERFSAEFPKEGPSILRIQQVVRGDSAAYFCASSPPLAGRLSYEQYFGPGTRLTVT.